The 5 T cell receptor beta chains given below trace back to one sample, sequenced in a study of blood T cell repertoires in COVID-19. The protocol was immunoSEQ multiplex PCR, while the TCRdb copy is restricted to in-frame clones and leaves out a portion. Here the sample spans fewer than 80,000 clones, around 90% being singletons. Sequenced sample: peripheral blood. The source of these receptors is a human donor in a cohort sampled during active COVID-19.

This chain uses TRBV27 with TRBJ2-3; 10 bases map to TRBD2. The CDR3 extends over 16 amino acids. Germline trimming cut 3 bases from V and 10 bases from J; bases unmatched to any gene: 13. CDR1 is MNHEY, CDR2 SMNVEV, per germline (reference sequence). The CDR3 loop reads CASSLDLAGAGRPQYF. The CDR3 nucleotides read TGTGCCAGCAGTTTGGATCTAGCGGGGGCCGGCCGGCCGCAGTATTTT.

The chain has TRBV7-8 and TRBJ1-6; D may be TRBD1 (5 bases). This CDR3 has 14 amino acids. The ends were cut back, 4 bases at V and 8 bases at J, with 12 bases in the middle. Germline CDR1 reads SGHVS; CDR2 reads FQNEAQ. CDR3 loop: CASSSGREHSPLHF. The CDR3 DNA reads TGTGCCAGCAGCTCGGGCAGGGAACATTCACCCCTCCACTTT.

The chain recombines TRBV5-8 with TRBJ2-1, with D uncertain. V lost 0 bases, J lost 2 bases, and 9 bases lay in between. The length of the CDR3 is 15 residues. Germline V gene lookup returns CDR1 SGHTS and CDR2 YDEGEE. CDR3 in DNA: TGTGCCAGCAGCTTGGGTACTTTAACCTACAATGAGCAGTTCTTC. It encodes CASSLGTLTYNEQFF.

This clone was seen only once. J is TRBJ2-7 and V is TRBV7-2; TRBD2 matches 7 bases. CDR1 is SGHTA, CDR2 FQGNSA, per germline. The CDR3 contains 14 residues. Trimming cost V 1 base and J 4 bases; bases outside gene matches: 4. CDR3 nucleotides: TGTGCCAGCAGCTTAGAGGTTAGCGGGTACGAGCAGTACTTC. It translates to CASSLEVSGYEQYF.

The chain is built from TRBV7-3 and TRBJ2-1; 9 bases agree with TRBD2. The V and J ends lost 1 base and 15 bases, in that order; junction bases with no gene match: 4. This CDR3 is 12 amino acids long. Germline V gives CDR1 SGHTA, CDR2 FQGTGA. In DNA, the CDR3 is TGTGCCAGCAGCTTAAGCGGGGGGGTTGCGTTCTTC. It codes for CASSLSGGVAFF.